This passage covers 15 T cell receptor beta chains from one sample sequenced in a study of CD8+ T cells in alopecia areata. In each case, RNA was isolated and then reverse transcribed into cDNA as the sequencing template. Sequencing was performed with immunoSEQ multiplex PCR; in TCRdb, only in-frame clones are kept and a portion is missing. Of about 8,000 clones in the sample, approximately 70% are singletons; the top ten hold 2.7%. CD4+ cells belonging to roughly 5 patients, who were in the biomarker study, were further sorted into CD25+CD127- cells. Sequenced: CD4+ Tregs sorted from blood. These receptors all stem from a human donor with alopecia areata.

This clone was seen more than once but under ten times. The chain employs TRBV28 and TRBJ2-5, with TRBD2 matching over 12 bases. There are 20 residues in the CDR3. Per the germline V gene, CDR1 is MDHEN and CDR2 is SYDVKM. The V gene end was trimmed by 7 bases and the J gene end by 6 bases; junction bases not matched to a gene: 24. Here the CDR3 reads CASTKPRASGGAFSWKTQYF. CDR3 DNA: TGTGCCAGCACCAAGCCCCGAGCTAGCGGGGGGGCTTTTAGTTGGAAGACCCAGTACTTC.

V and J are TRBV6-6 and TRBJ1-5; 8 bases align to TRBD1. The V and J ends lost 6 bases and 6 bases, in that order; junction bases with no gene match: 4. CDR3 length: 13 residues. The germline V gene encodes CDR1 MNHNY and CDR2 SVGAGI (reference sequence). The CDR3 DNA reads as TGTGCCAGCAGCGGACAGGGCGGTCAGCCCCAGCATTTT. It translates to CASSGQGGQPQHF.

The chain has TRBV5-1 and TRBJ2-2, with 9 bases lining up with TRBD1. The CDR3 contains 17 residues. Germline CDR1 SGHRS, CDR2 YFSETQ. The V gene end was trimmed by 3 bases and the J gene end by 3 bases; junction bases not matched to a gene: 9. The CDR3 bases are TGCGCCAGCAGCTCGGACAGGGGAACAGGGTACACCGGGGAGCTGTTTTTT. Amino acid sequence: CASSSDRGTGYTGELFF.

The chain joins TRBV6-1 to TRBJ2-1; TRBD2 agrees at 7 bases. Germline lookup yields CDR1 MNHNS and CDR2 SASEGT. V lost 4 bases, J lost 9 bases, and 0 bases stayed unmatched. This CDR3 has 11 residues. CDR3 DNA sequence: TGTGCCAGCAGTGGACTAGCTGAGCAGTTCTTC. Its protein is CASSGLAEQFF.

The chain employs TRBV5-1 and TRBJ2-1; tentatively, D is TRBD2 (6 bases). The germline CDR1 and CDR2 sequences are SGHRS and YFSETQ. The CDR3 spans 15 residues. V was clipped by 3 bases and J by 9 bases, with 19 bases between them. CDR3 DNA sequence: TGCGCCAGCAGCTCCTACGTTGCGGGGAGTGTTGAGCAGTTCTTC. Protein product: CASSSYVAGSVEQFF.

This clone has more than one count but fewer than ten. The J gene is TRBJ2-1, the V gene TRBV29-1; 10 bases line up with TRBD2. Germline assignment: CDR1 SQVTM and CDR2 ANQGSEA. This CDR3 comprises 15 residues. Losses at the gene ends were 6 bases for V and 2 bases for J; bases not matched to a gene: 7. CDR3 DNA: TGCAGCGTAAAACAGCGGGGGGGCCCCTACAATGAGCAGTTCTTC. It translates to CSVKQRGGPYNEQFF.

This clone was seen only once. The genes are TRBV4-1 and TRBJ1-3; TRBD1 matches 7 bases. After removal of 4 bases from V and 4 bases from J, the junction contained 4 bases not matched to a gene. The CDR3 has 14 residues. The V gene's germline CDR1 is MGHRA and CDR2 YSYEKL. CDR3 sequence: CASSRPGQGNTIYF. In nucleotides, the CDR3 is TGCGCCAGCAGCCGACCGGGACAGGGAAACACCATATATTTT.

The chain has TRBV7-9 and TRBJ1-3; tentatively, D is TRBD1 (6 bases). Looked up from germline, CDR1 is SEHNR and CDR2 is FQNEAQ (reference sequence). The CDR3 sequence is 18 residues long. V shed 7 bases and J shed 0 bases, with 22 bases lying between them. The DNA for the CDR3 is TGTGCCAGCACCCCGGGACAACGGGCCCAAACCTCTGGAAACACCATATATTTT. Translating it yields CASTPGQRAQTSGNTIYF.

The count of this clone is one. The chain has TRBV11-2 and TRBJ2-2; 8 bases are a match to TRBD2. The CDR3 extends over 16 amino acids. The germline V gene encodes CDR1 SGHAT and CDR2 FQNNGV. The junction had 5 bases not matched to a gene; V was cut back by 1 base and J by 4 bases. This CDR3 reads CASSLGATSATGELFF. CDR3 nucleotide sequence: TGTGCCAGCAGCTTAGGTGCGACTAGCGCCACCGGGGAGCTGTTTTTT.

CDR3 loop: CASSQGVTNTEAFF. The DNA of the CDR3 is TGCGCCAGCAGCCAAGGGGTGACTAACACTGAAGCTTTCTTT. The rearrangement links TRBV4-3 to TRBJ1-1; D gene uncertain. This CDR3 is 14 amino acids long. Germline V gene sequence: CDR1 LGHNA, CDR2 YSLEER. Trimming cost V 1 base and J 2 bases, with 8 bases left between them.

The chain employs TRBV11-2 and TRBJ2-7; tentatively, D is TRBD1 (6 bases). The length of the CDR3 is 14 residues. The V and J ends lost 5 bases and 2 bases respectively, with 13 bases between them. Germline CDR1 and CDR2: SGHAT and FQNNGV. The CDR3 sequence is CASSLLRDTYEQYF. The CDR3 DNA follows: TGTGCCAGCAGCCTTCTCCGGGACACCTACGAGCAGTACTTC.

The chain uses TRBV5-1 and TRBJ2-1; no clear D gene. CDR1 is SGHRS, CDR2 YFSETQ, per germline. This CDR3 region has 14 residues. Trimming took 1 base from V and 4 from J, leaving 9 bases between them. Here the CDR3 reads CASSLSVSYNEQFF. CDR3 DNA: TGCGCCAGCAGCTTGAGCGTGAGTTACAATGAGCAGTTCTTC. The whole variable domain, remainder taken from reference TRBV5-1 and TRBJ2-1, is KAGVTQTPRYLIKTRGQQVTLSCSPISGHRSVSWYQQTPGQGLQFLFEYFSETQRNKGNFPGRFSGRQFSNSRSEMNVSTLELGDSALYLCASSLSVSYNEQFFGPGTRLTVL.

This clone was seen a handful of times. This chain uses TRBV19 with TRBJ2-2; the D gene is possibly TRBD1 (6 bases). CDR1 and CDR2 (germline): LNHDA, SQIVND (reference sequence). With 6 bases removed from V and 2 bases from J, the gap between germline ends came to 13 bases. This CDR3 has 15 residues. The CDR3 loop reads CASRLNRVNTGELFF. The DNA for the CDR3 is TGTGCCAGTAGACTGAACAGGGTTAACACCGGGGAGCTGTTTTTT.

The chain joins TRBV5-5 to TRBJ2-1; TRBD1 might be the D (6 bases). This CDR3 is 16 amino acids long. The V end was cut by 1 base, the J end by 8 bases, with 19 bases between. CDR1 SGHKS and CDR2 YYEKEE come from the germline V gene (reference sequence). The CDR3, as DNA: TGTGCCAGCAGCTTGAGGGTTAAGCAGGGGACGGATGAGCAGTTCTTC. The encoded protein is CASSLRVKQGTDEQFF. Using reference TRBV5-5 and TRBJ2-1 for the parts outside the CDR3, the full variable domain is DAGVTQSPTHLIKTRGQQVTLRCSPISGHKSVSWYQQVLGQGPQFIFQYYEKEERGRGNFPDRFSARQFPNYSSELNVNALLLGDSALYLCASSLRVKQGTDEQFFGPGTRLTVL.

V usage is TRBV2 and J usage is TRBJ2-7; 7 nucleotides agree with TRBD1. The CDR3 contains 14 residues. The V gene end was trimmed by 5 bases and the J gene end by 2 bases; junction bases not matched to a gene: 6. Germline V gene sequence: CDR1 SNHLY, CDR2 FYNNEI. CDR3 loop: CASSIGTETYEQYF. The CDR3 nucleotides are TGTGCCAGCAGTATAGGGACAGAGACCTACGAGCAGTACTTC.